This T cell receptor beta chain is from a study of post-analysis software for immune sequencing data. Turning to the study itself: Recorded disease courses covered relapsing-remitting, secondary progressive and progressive-relapsing multiple sclerosis. Some patients had no subtype annotation. Study-level findings and limits: Controls showed significantly higher normalized Chao1 diversity than did multiple sclerosis patients. The five TRBV segments detected at higher frequency in patients than in controls included TRBV5-6, TRBV5-1 and TRBV20-1. By F measure, samples from a shared preparation batch strongly co-clustered.

V lost 8 bases and J lost 0, with 4 bases in between. This CDR3 is 11 amino acids long. CDR1 is MNHNS, CDR2 SASEGT, per germline. Tagging with unique molecular identifiers was a feature of the TCR beta cDNA libraries. Yield was 450,000 to 650,000 cDNA molecules from about 0.94 to 9.7 million T cells. TCRdb processed the PCR reads anew with MiXCR; each CDR3 protein has one entry. The sample lists about 400,000 distinct CDR3 sequences, about a third occurring once. Details on this clonotype: What it binds is unknown.

This chain joins TRBV6-1 and TRBJ1-2; D is unclear. Sequencing input: blood. The TCR comes from a girl aged 5-17 years with multiple sclerosis. The CDR3: CASAANYGYTF. CDR3 in DNA: TGTGCCAGCGCCGCTAACTATGGCTACACCTTC.